The following is a T cell receptor beta chain sequence with its context. The CDR3 spans 16 residues. Germline lookup yields CDR1 SGHTA and CDR2 FQGTGA. V gave up 5 bases and J gave up 5 bases; unmatched junction bases: 6. The data belong to a study of blood T cell repertoires in COVID-19. Study in general: Specimens from acute and convalescent COVID-19 originated in the United States, Italy and Spain. Sample material is recorded as cDNA or gDNA derived from T cells, B-cell-depleted T cells, or PBMCs.

Some clones are missing from TCRdb's copy, which holds only in-frame ones; the method was immunoSEQ multiplex PCR. This table has 20,000 to 30,000 clones, 85% to 90% appearing once. Sequencing was done on a sample of peripheral blood. The source is a man in his 70s with acute or convalescent COVID-19. The rearrangement uses TRBV7-3 and TRBJ2-1; 13 nucleotides agree with TRBD2. The CDR3 protein is CASSPSGLAGDNEQFF. CDR3 DNA: TGTGCCAGCAGCCCATCAGGACTAGCGGGGGACAATGAGCAGTTCTTC. The whole variable domain, remainder taken from reference TRBV7-3 and TRBJ2-1, is GAGVSQTPSNKVTEKGKYVELRCDPISGHTALYWYRQSLGQGPEFLIYFQGTGAADDSGLPNDRFFAVRPEGSVSTLKIQRTERGDSAVYLCASSPSGLAGDNEQFFGPGTRLTVL.